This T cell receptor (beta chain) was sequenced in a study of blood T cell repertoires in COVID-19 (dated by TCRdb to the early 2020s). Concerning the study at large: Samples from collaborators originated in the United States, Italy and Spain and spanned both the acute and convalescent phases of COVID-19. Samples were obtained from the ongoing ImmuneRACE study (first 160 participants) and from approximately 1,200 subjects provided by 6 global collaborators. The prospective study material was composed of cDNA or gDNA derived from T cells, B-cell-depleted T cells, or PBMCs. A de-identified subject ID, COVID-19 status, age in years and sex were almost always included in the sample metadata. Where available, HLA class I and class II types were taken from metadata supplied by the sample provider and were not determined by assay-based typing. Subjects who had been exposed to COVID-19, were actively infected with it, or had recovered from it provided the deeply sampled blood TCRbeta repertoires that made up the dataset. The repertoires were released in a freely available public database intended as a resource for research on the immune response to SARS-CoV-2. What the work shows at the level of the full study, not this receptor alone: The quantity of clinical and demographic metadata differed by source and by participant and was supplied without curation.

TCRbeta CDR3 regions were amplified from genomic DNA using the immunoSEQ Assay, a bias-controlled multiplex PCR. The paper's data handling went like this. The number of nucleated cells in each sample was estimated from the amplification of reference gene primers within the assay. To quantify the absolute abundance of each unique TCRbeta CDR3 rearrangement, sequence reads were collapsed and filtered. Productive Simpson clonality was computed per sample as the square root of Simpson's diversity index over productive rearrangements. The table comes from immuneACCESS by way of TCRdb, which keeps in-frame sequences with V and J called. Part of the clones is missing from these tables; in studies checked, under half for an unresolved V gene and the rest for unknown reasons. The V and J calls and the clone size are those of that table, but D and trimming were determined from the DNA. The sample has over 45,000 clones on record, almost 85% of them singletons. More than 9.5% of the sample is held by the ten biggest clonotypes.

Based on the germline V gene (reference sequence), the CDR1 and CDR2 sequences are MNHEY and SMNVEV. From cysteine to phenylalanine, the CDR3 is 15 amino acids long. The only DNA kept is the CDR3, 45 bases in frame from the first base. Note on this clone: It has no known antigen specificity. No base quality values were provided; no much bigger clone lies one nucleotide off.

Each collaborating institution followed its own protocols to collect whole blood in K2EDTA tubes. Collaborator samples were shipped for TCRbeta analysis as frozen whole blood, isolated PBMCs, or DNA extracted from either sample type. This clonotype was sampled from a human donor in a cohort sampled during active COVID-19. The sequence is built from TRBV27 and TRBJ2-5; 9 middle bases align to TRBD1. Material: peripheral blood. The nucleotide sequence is TGTGCTGAACACTGGGGGACAGGGCCCCAAGAGACCCAGTACTTC. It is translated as CAEHWGTGPQETQYF.